This T cell receptor (beta chain) is drawn from a study of shared clonotypes between healthy human individuals. Per the germline V gene, CDR1 is SGHNT and CDR2 is YYREEE (reference sequence). Deletions cut 3 bases from V and 0 bases from J, with 10 bases between. This CDR3 has 16 residues. Study-wide results and limits: Genetic and exposure-history diversity was limited by the few donors. Measured sharing among donors was expected to vary with sequencing depth.

A note on this clone: Its antigen is not identified.

Once extracted for a subset, genomic DNA was divided evenly among several immunoSEQ plates. Unsorted PBMC DNA was run through sequencing on ten immunoSEQ deep assay plates. Some clones are missing from TCRdb's copy, which holds only in-frame ones; the method was immunoSEQ multiplex PCR. Among approximately 500,000 clones listed, 75% to 85% were seen once. This TCR was sampled from a woman aged 40 to 50 in good health. Some clones in this sample may be carry-over from other donors' samples. The chain couples TRBV5-4 to TRBJ2-6; no definite D call. The sequencing sample was made of PBMCs. The CDR3 DNA is TGTGCCAGCAGCTCCCGGACGGACTCTGGGGCCAACGTCCTGACTTTC. The encoded protein is CASSSRTDSGANVLTF.